This entry lists 27 T cell receptor beta chains sequenced from one sample in a study of T cell responses to AZD1222 COVID-19 vaccine. TCRdb's copy holds only in-frame clones and misses some; the assay was immunoSEQ multiplex PCR. The sample includes 100,000 or so clones, about 89% of them seen just once. The sample here was peripheral blood, taken 28 days after the second AZD1222 dose. The receptors derive from an adult who received the AZD1222 COVID-19 vaccine.

The V gene is TRBV19, the J gene TRBJ1-5, with D unresolved. The CDR3 is 14 amino acids. Germline CDR1 is LNHDA and CDR2 is SQIVND (reference sequence). V was clipped by 5 bases and J by 0 bases, with 8 bases between them. The CDR3 reads CASSATASNQPQHF. In DNA, the CDR3 is TGTGCCAGTAGTGCCACAGCTAGCAATCAGCCCCAGCATTTT.

J is TRBJ1-1 and V is TRBV19, with D possibly matching TRBD1 (5 bases). V dropped 8 bases and J dropped 0 bases, with 16 bases sitting between them. The CDR3 extends over 15 amino acids. Germline V CDR1 and CDR2: LNHDA, SQIVND (reference sequence). The CDR3 nucleotides are TGTGCCAGTTCTGACAGAATTAAAATGAACACTGAAGCTTTCTTT. It specifies CASSDRIKMNTEAFF.

The CDR3 protein is CASRDSGGGEAFF. The DNA of the CDR3 is TGTGCCAGCAGGGACAGTGGAGGGGGTGAAGCTTTCTTT. This chain joins TRBV6-6 and TRBJ1-1; possibly TRBD1 for D (6 bases). Trimming pared 6 bases from V and 7 bases from J, leaving 15 bases between. Germline V gene sequence: CDR1 MNHNY, CDR2 SVGAGI (reference sequence). The CDR3 loop spans 13 amino acids.

The chain has TRBV30 and TRBJ1-5; the D gene is possibly TRBD1 (5 bases). V was cut by 4 bases and J by 7 bases, with 20 bases left in between. This CDR3 has 15 residues. The germline V gene encodes CDR1 GTSNPN and CDR2 SVGIG (reference sequence). The CDR3 reads CAWTPSGGEGQPQHF. The CDR3 bases are TGTGCCTGGACCCCTTCGGGGGGAGAAGGACAGCCCCAGCATTTT.

This sequence joins TRBV28 and TRBJ1-4; D is undetermined. The V end was cut by 6 bases, the J end by 6 bases, with 17 bases between. Per the germline V gene, CDR1 is MDHEN and CDR2 is SYDVKM. The CDR3 length is 15 residues. The CDR3: CASSSVGVNDEKLFF. The CDR3 bases are TGTGCCAGCAGCTCGGTGGGAGTGAACGATGAAAAACTGTTTTTT.

This rearrangement joins TRBV9 to TRBJ2-3, with 7 bases aligning to TRBD2. Per the germline V gene, CDR1 is SGDLS and CDR2 is YYNGEE. Trimming removed 4 bases from V and 3 bases from J; junction bases left unmatched: 5. CDR3 size: 14 residues. The CDR3 DNA follows: TGTGCCAGCAGCCTTAGCGGGCAAACAGATACGCAGTATTTT. Translation: CASSLSGQTDTQYF.

This rearrangement joins TRBV2 to TRBJ1-2; D remains ambiguous. Germline CDR1 SNHLY, CDR2 FYNNEI. There are 10 residues in the CDR3. V lost 8 bases and J lost 6, with 7 bases in between. CDR3 loop: CASETDGYTF. CDR3 DNA sequence: TGTGCCAGCGAAACGGATGGCTACACCTTC.

This chain uses TRBV7-2 with TRBJ2-3; a weak D match, TRBD2 (6 bases). The V and J ends lost 4 bases and 4 bases respectively, with 12 bases between them. CDR1 SGHTA and CDR2 FQGNSA come from the germline V gene. The length of the CDR3 is 14 residues. In DNA, the CDR3 is TGTGCCAGCAGCTCACCGGGAGCGGCAGATACGCAGTATTTT. Translating gives CASSSPGAADTQYF.

The chain uses TRBV10-3 and TRBJ2-7, with 9 bases matching TRBD1. This CDR3 region has 14 residues. V gave up 6 bases and J gave up 5 bases; unmatched junction bases: 8. The germline V gene has CDR1 ENHRY and CDR2 SYGVKD. CDR3: CAIRPGQGINEQYF. The CDR3 DNA reads TGTGCCATCAGGCCGGGACAGGGTATCAACGAGCAGTACTTC.

Worth noting for this clone: At the DNA level, this CDR3 is encoded by other sequences in the same sample as well. The chain recombines TRBV15 with TRBJ2-1; the D is unclear. There are 15 residues in the CDR3. V gave up 1 base and J gave up 0 bases, with 7 bases separating them. Germline V gene sequence: CDR1 LNHNV, CDR2 YYDKDF (reference sequence). The CDR3 sequence is CATSRGQSSYNEQFF. The CDR3 coding sequence is TGTGCCACCAGCAGAGGGCAGAGCTCCTACAATGAGCAGTTCTTC.

This clone has a handful of counts. Distinct nucleotide sequences in the sample also encode this CDR3. The V call is TRBV4-2, the J call TRBJ2-5, with 9 bases aligning to TRBD1. The CDR3 is 15 amino acids. Germline CDR1 is LGHNA and CDR2 is YNFKEQ. The V gene end was trimmed by 2 bases and the J gene end by 7 bases; junction bases not matched to a gene: 8. CDR3 bases: TGTGCCAGCAGCCAAAGGGACAGGGAGACTGGGACCCAGTACTTC. Translation: CASSQRDRETGTQYF.

CDR3 in amino acids: CASNPGQGYNEQFF. The CDR3 DNA reads TGTGCCAGCAACCCGGGACAGGGCTACAATGAGCAGTTCTTC. The rearrangement links TRBV7-2 to TRBJ2-1; 9 bases are shared with TRBD1. Germline V lookup: CDR1 SGHTA, CDR2 FQGNSA. V was pared by 7 bases and J by 3 bases, with 4 bases of the junction left unmatched. CDR3 length: 14 amino acids. The full variable domain, rest sourced from reference TRBV7-2 and TRBJ2-1, is GAGVSQSPSNKVTEKGKDVELRCDPISGHTALYWYRQSLGQGLEFLIYFQGNSAPDKSGLPSDRFSAERTGGSVSTLTIQRTQQEDSAVYLCASNPGQGYNEQFFGPGTRLTVL.

V gene TRBV3-1 (or the pseudogene TRBV3-2) combines with J gene TRBJ2-5, with D possibly matching TRBD2 (5 bases). This CDR3 is built from 16 residues. Trimming shortened V by 6 bases and J by 1 base, and 18 bases separated the two germline ends. Per germline, CDR1 LGHDT and CDR2 YNNKEL (reference sequence). The CDR3 protein is CASRTFRTRTQETQYF. In DNA form, the CDR3 reads TGTGCCAGCAGGACTTTTCGGACTCGTACCCAAGAGACCCAGTACTTC.

The chain couples TRBV7-9 to TRBJ2-1, with 10 bases that match TRBD2. This CDR3 spans 18 amino acids. Germline assignment: CDR1 SEHNR and CDR2 FQNEAQ (reference sequence). J was trimmed by 0 bases and V by 4 bases; bases with no gene match: 9. CDR3 in DNA: TGTGCCAGCAGCTCCGGGACTAGCGCTATGAGCTCCTACAATGAGCAGTTCTTC. This gives the protein CASSSGTSAMSSYNEQFF.

The chain couples TRBV7-2 to TRBJ1-1; the D is unclear. V dropped 1 base and J dropped 1 base, with 7 bases sitting between them. The CDR3 has 14 amino acids. Germline V gene sequence: CDR1 SGHTA, CDR2 FQGNSA. The CDR3 coding sequence is TGTGCCAGCAGCTTAGGTGGGAAGAACACTGAAGCTTTCTTT. Protein product: CASSLGGKNTEAFF.

The chain is built from TRBV4-2 and TRBJ2-7; 11 nucleotides line up with TRBD1. This CDR3 is 16 amino acids long. The germline CDR1 and CDR2 sequences are LGHNA and YNFKEQ. V trimming: 2 bases; J trimming: 3 bases; junction bases outside the gene matches: 6. The DNA of the CDR3 is TGTGCCAGCAGCCAACAGCGGGGACAGGGGGACTACGAGCAGTACTTC. It yields the protein CASSQQRGQGDYEQYF.

The chain employs TRBV4-1 and TRBJ2-7; 9 nucleotides align to TRBD1. The germline gives CDR1 MGHRA, CDR2 YSYEKL. The CDR3 sequence is 15 residues long. The V gene end was trimmed by 0 bases and the J gene end by 9 bases; junction bases not matched to a gene: 9. This chain's CDR3 is CASSQDGTGRTGQYF. CDR3 in DNA: TGCGCCAGCAGCCAAGATGGGACAGGGCGTACAGGGCAGTACTTC.

This chain uses TRBV18 with TRBJ1-2; weak D call: TRBD1 (6 bases). This CDR3 has 14 residues. Trimming took off 0 bases at V and 8 bases at J, with 13 bases between the two ends. The germline gives CDR1 KGHSH, CDR2 LQKENI. The CDR3 DNA follows: TGTGCCAGCTCACCACCTCTCCAGGGGTCCGGCTACACCTTC. It codes for CASSPPLQGSGYTF. The full variable domain, rest sourced from reference TRBV18 and TRBJ1-2, is NAGVMQNPRHLVRRRGQEARLRCSPMKGHSHVYWYRQLPEEGLKFMVYLQKENIIDESGMPKERFSAEFPKEGPSILRIQQVVRGDSAAYFCASSPPLQGSGYTFGSGTRLTVV.

The rearrangement uses TRBV6-5 and TRBJ1-5, with TRBD1 matching 8 bases. The V segment lost 11 bases and the J segment 3 bases; nucleotides outside the gene matches: 9. CDR3 length: 14 residues. Germline V gene lookup returns CDR1 MNHEY and CDR2 SVGAGI. In DNA form, the CDR3 reads TGTGCCGCAAGGACAGGGCTGATCAATCAGCCCCAGCATTTT. This translates into CAARTGLINQPQHF.

The chain carries TRBV5-1 and TRBJ1-2; 9 nucleotides match TRBD1. V lost 4 bases and J lost 0; bases outside the gene matches: 10. The germline V gene has CDR1 SGHRS and CDR2 YFSETQ. The CDR3 loop spans 17 amino acids. For the CDR3, the DNA is TGCGCCAGCAGCCCGGGACAGGGAGTAGGGGCTAACTATGGCTACACCTTC. Its protein is CASSPGQGVGANYGYTF.

The genes are TRBV28 and TRBJ1-4; possibly TRBD1 for D (5 bases). The CDR3 runs to 13 residues. Germline V CDR1 and CDR2: MDHEN, SYDVKM. V lost 10 bases, J lost 7 bases, and 16 bases lay in between. CDR3 sequence (DNA): TGTGCCACCTACCGGGGGAGGGGTGAAAAACTGTTTTTT. Translating it yields CATYRGRGEKLFF.

About this clone: A read error may account for a junction end that differs from germline. The gene calls are TRBV7-7 and TRBJ2-7, with D possibly TRBD1 on 5 matching bases. The CDR3 has 13 amino acids. The germline V gene encodes CDR1 SSHAT and CDR2 FNYEAQ (reference sequence). CDR3 nucleotide sequence: TGTGCTAGCAGCTTGCAGGGCAGATACGAGCAGTACTTC. This codes for CASSLQGRYEQYF.

J is TRBJ1-6 and V is TRBV4-3; the match to TRBD1 covers 7 bases. The V segment lost 3 bases and the J segment 7 bases; nucleotides outside the gene matches: 9. The CDR3 totals 16 residues. CDR1 and CDR2 (germline): LGHNA, YSLEER. CDR3 amino acids: CASSQSQGTKNSPLHF. CDR3 DNA: TGCGCCAGCAGCCAGTCACAGGGGACCAAAAATTCACCCCTCCACTTT.

The V call is TRBV5-4, the J call TRBJ2-7; D is unresolved. V was pared by 2 bases and J by 0 bases, with 15 bases between. CDR3 length: 16 residues. Germline CDR1 is SGHNT and CDR2 is YYREEE (reference sequence). This CDR3 is CASSLTGIYSSYEQYF. DNA for the CDR3: TGTGCCAGCAGCTTAACCGGCATTTATAGCTCCTACGAGCAGTACTTC.

The chain employs TRBV9 and TRBJ2-1; D ambiguous. The CDR3 sequence is 16 residues long. The V gene's germline CDR1 is SGDLS and CDR2 YYNGEE. Between the trimmed V and J ends, which lost 0 bases and 0 bases, there was a span of 10 bases. The CDR3 DNA sequence: TGTGCCAGCAGCGTAGGCCCCAAAAGCTCCTACAATGAGCAGTTCTTC. Protein sequence: CASSVGPKSSYNEQFF. The full variable domain, in which reference TRBV9 and TRBJ2-1 provide the parts outside the CDR3, is DSGVTQTPKHLITATGQRVTLRCSPRSGDLSVYWYQQSLDQGLQFLIQYYNGEERAKGNILERFSAQQFPDLHSELNLSSLELGDSALYFCASSVGPKSSYNEQFFGPGTRLTVL.

The J gene is TRBJ1-2, the V gene TRBV11-2; TRBD1 matches at 7 bases. The CDR3 totals 15 residues. V trimming: 0 bases; J trimming: 3 bases; junction bases outside the gene matches: 4. Germline CDR1 is SGHAT and CDR2 is FQNNGV. CDR3 loop: CASSLERGRDYGYTF. Here the CDR3 DNA reads TGTGCCAGCAGCTTAGAGAGGGGGCGCGACTATGGCTACACCTTC.

The gene calls are TRBV24-1 and TRBJ2-1, with a weak D call TRBD2 (5 bases). V was cut by 3 bases and J by 4 bases, with 15 bases left in between. The CDR3 is 16 residues long. Germline CDR1 reads KGHDR; CDR2 reads SFDVKD. The CDR3 protein is CATSDPSRLAYNEQFF. As DNA, the CDR3 is TGTGCCACCAGTGATCCCTCCCGTCTAGCTTACAATGAGCAGTTCTTC.